This entry concerns a single TCR beta chain. It lacks a known antigen. The input lacks base qualities; no much larger clone sits a single base away. Receptor libraries were prepared by the immunoSEQ multiplex PCR assay. The multiplex PCR relied on a mix of 60 forward primers for TCR Vbeta segments and 13 reverse primers for TCR Jbeta segments. The CDR3 region of rearranged TCR beta genes was amplified from genomic DNA with a multiplex PCR assay. On the Illumina HiSeq System, the amplified TCR beta libraries were sequenced as 87-base-pair reads. Per the authors' processing: A later analysis counted approximately 76 million unique TCR beta chains across the 550 to 750 repertoires, and around 9.9 million of these chains were shared by at least two donors. Raw reads were error-corrected and collapsed into unique sequences with a nearest-neighbor algorithm that merged closely related sequences to remove PCR and sequencing errors. CDR3 sequences were aligned to IMGT reference sequences to assign V, D and J gene segments. For a sequence to be retained, at least a six-nucleotide match to both a V gene segment and a J gene segment was required. Rearrangements were classified as productive when the CDR3 lacked stop codons and remained in frame with V and J, and all other rearrangements were classified as non-productive. CDR3 was defined by IMGT convention, running from the second conserved V-encoded cysteine to the conserved J-encoded phenylalanine. The earlier analysis of around 640 of the donors excluded sequences that lacked an unambiguous match to a single V gene segment. In an earlier analysis of some 590 of the donors, a V segment was called functional when productive rearrangements were above 56.7%, and segregating when the standard deviation between donors exceeded 5%. A statistical classification framework was built to diagnose cytomegalovirus status from the catalog of TCR beta chain sequences. In a later analysis, V and J genes were assigned by comparing TCR nucleotide sequences against IMGT/GENE-DB human TR gene sequences. The TCRdist pipeline was used in a later analysis to assign CDR3 sequences and most-parsimonious VDJ recombination scenarios. A later analysis defined each TCR beta chain by its CDR3 amino acid sequence plus V-gene family, and excluded reads lacking a unique V-gene family. A later analysis removed roughly 590 highly shared, low-generation-probability nucleotide sequences to deal with suspected cross-contamination and a sequencing artifact. A later analysis calculated a clonal expansion index for each public chain from normalized within-repertoire ranks of inferred template counts. A later analysis computed generation probabilities with a VDJ recombination model fitted to out-of-frame rearrangements, and checked the results against IGoR. In a later analysis, TCR-TCR, TCR-HLA and TCR-CMV co-occurrence was scored with hypergeometric tests, and a repertoire-size bias correction was applied to TCR pairs. In a later analysis, false discovery rates were estimated by permuting HLA or CMV assignments 20 times. A later analysis grouped co-occurring TCRs with DBSCAN, adding TCRdist sequence similarity when clustering within HLA-allele-positive subsets. Co-occurrence clustering excluded repertoires with fewer than 30,000 or more than 120,000 public chains, plus five with anomalous nucleotide sharing. Entries here come from immuneACCESS through TCRdb and include only in-frame sequences with V and J called. Some clones fail to appear in such tables; in the studies checked, an unresolved V gene covers under half of the shortfall, and the cause of the remainder is unknown. That table supplies the V and J calls and clone size; D and trimming were determined from the DNA. For this sample there are around 120,000 clones; roughly 80% appear just once. Approximately 30% of the sample is taken by the ten largest.

The data belong to a study of cytomegalovirus exposure and HLA in healthy donors (dated by TCRdb to about 2017). Regarding the complete study: In an earlier analysis of around 540 of the donors, 250 to 300 Gb of sequence data and 120 million or so unique TCR beta sequences from about 179 million T cells were reported. About 300 gigabases of sequencing data and tens of millions of unique TCR sequences made up an early release that covered roughly 670 HLA-typed donors. Of the 300 to 500 genotyped donors, 80% to 90% were placed in the genetic ancestry cluster associated with self-reported Caucasian donors. The study was designed to test whether signatures of past pathogen exposure could be identified by cataloging public T cell receptors. The T cell repertoires of under 750 subjects were profiled by immunosequencing and related to cytomegalovirus serostatus. A separate validation cohort of roughly 130 different subjects was used in addition to the roughly 640-subject first cohort. The study combined high-throughput TCR immunosequencing, statistical association of individual TCRs with disease status, and machine learning to predict cytomegalovirus infection status. A later analysis re-examined previously published TCR beta repertoires from more than 600 donors and added high-resolution HLA genotyping to investigate patterns of TCR occurrence. Rather than using new phenotypic data, the later analysis identified candidate immune exposures from TCR beta sequences and from how often those sequences occurred across donors. In an earlier analysis of 587 of the donors, high-throughput TCR beta sequencing was used to judge whether each TCR beta V gene segment behaved as functional or pseudogenic. Alongside the repertoire data, information on donor age, sex, ethnicity and CMV serostatus was compiled. Genome-wide SNP genotypes for about three fifths of the roughly 670 donors were used in a later genetic analysis, which treated that subset as a discovery cohort. Every discovery cohort repertoire had been produced on one sequencing platform. Class I and class II HLA loci were covered by the typing at four-digit resolution. The number of donors typed differed by locus, with roughly 620-640 for A, B, C, DRB1 and DQB1, about 500 for DQA1, about 610 for DPA1, and about 450 for DPB1. A few DR-DQ haplotypes were treated as single units for association and clustering because of strong linkage in the cohort. On average, around 240,000 unique TCR beta nucleotide sequences were sequenced per donor among several hundred genotyped donors of the cohort, with roughly 20% of those sequences being non-productive. The research as a whole found: Because some donors lacked HLA typing at each locus, the association tests relied only on the typed subset. CMV serostatus was the only immune exposure information available for the cohort. The study gave a list of over 150 TCR beta chains associated with cytomegalovirus. Most TCR sequences were observed very rarely across donors, whereas some public TCRs were present in many individuals. According to a later analysis, TCR association rates differed among HLA loci, with DRB1 alleles showing the most associated TCRs and HLA-C alleles showing the fewest. Some IMGT-functional V segments, including TRBV6-2 and TRBV6-3, could not be distinguished by the 87-base-pair reads and were therefore excluded. A few of the identified cytomegalovirus-associated TCR beta chains were confirmed in vitro to be specific for cytomegalovirus antigens. In a later analysis, most CMV-associated TCR beta chains were found to appear HLA-restricted, with HLA associations seemingly driven largely by CMV exposure. The sequencing pipeline was judged likely to have produced a cluster of highly shared sequence variants as a technical artifact. This cohort had only TCR beta chains sequenced, and the lack of alpha or paired-chain data limited which features could be detected. In a later analysis, about 16,000 TCR beta sequences were associated with specific HLA alleles at a false discovery rate of 0.05. In an earlier analysis of fewer than 700 of the donors, most TCR beta V segments appeared in productive rearrangements about 90% or about 30% of the time, broadly matching IMGT annotations. The earlier analysis of approximately 560 of the donors excluded approximately 17 rarely observed V segments, including chromosome 9 orphons, because counts were too low. The authors suggested that the approach could potentially be generalized to other disease states and immunological phenotypes. A later genetic analysis reported fewer N-insertions in productive TCRs among donors in an Asian-associated ancestry cluster than the approximately 700-donor mean. A further reported finding was that TCR beta sequences accurately predicted the HLA-A and HLA-B alleles for most subjects in the first cohort. A later analysis found that HLA-associated TCR beta chains were more clonally expanded and had lower generation probabilities than equally common non-associated chains. An association between a missense DCLRE1C variant and V-gene and J-gene trimming of TCR beta chains was found in a later genetic analysis and replicated in an independent cohort. The classifier was reported to diagnose cytomegalovirus status with high specificity and sensitivity in both the original and validation cohorts. Strong co-occurrence of HLA alleles, especially DR and DQ, made assigning TCR associations to individual alleles difficult. Correlated functional status among segregating V segments might reflect linkage disequilibrium, but an unknown experimental factor could not be ruled out. Several of the top co-occurrence clusters appeared to be linked to parvovirus B19, influenza, CMV and Epstein-Barr virus, according to a later analysis. Sequencing depth was assumed to be roughly uniform across donors in the presence/absence analyses, though that assumption may not hold.

The cohort comprised 710 or so healthy bone marrow donors. All cohort members were sampled while nominally healthy, although unrecorded immune exposures were likely present. The donor was CMV seropositive and belonged to the group of 250 to 300 seropositive cohort members. A peripheral blood sample was provided by each donor, and peripheral blood mononuclear cells were used for TCR beta sequencing. Genomic DNA was extracted from the blood cell samples with the Qiagen DNeasy Blood Extraction Kit. Measured from the cysteine to the phenylalanine, the CDR3 is 14 residues long. Kept here is only the CDR3 DNA, which spans 42 bases and is read in frame from base 1. V gives up 3 bases and J gives up 7 bases, and the segment between their germline ends measures 16 bases. In the germline V gene, CDR1 corresponds to KGHSH and CDR2 to LQKENI.

In this chain, TRBV18 is recombined with TRBJ2-7; TRBD1 is a weak D gene call, 6 bases matching. Sequenced input: PBMCs. This sequence originates from a man aged 55 to 69 in good health and CMV-seropositive. CDR3 sequence: CASSPGIRTVEQYF. The sequenced DNA is TGTGCCAGCTCACCCGGGATTAGGACAGTTGAGCAGTACTTC.